This T cell receptor (beta chain) comes out of a study of T cells in Graves' hyperthyroidism and ophthalmopathy. Losses at the gene ends were 4 bases for V and 9 bases for J; bases not matched to a gene: 7. The CDR3 covers 15 residues. Using RNA transcripts as the source, TCR beta CDR3 regions were amplified. HTBI primers drove first-round RT-PCR of the TCR CDR3. TCRdb re-derived calls from the multiplex PCR reads in MiXCR, one entry per CDR3 protein. Of 250,000 to 400,000 distinct CDR3 sequences listed, 12% to 15% are singletons. Study-wide points: Model predictions of ophthalmopathy came a median approximately seven months before onset. Stable hyperthyroidism was told apart from ophthalmopathy by a model built on 13 V-J features.

This clonotype was detected a few times. Its antigen is currently unknown. With duration under 3 months, ophthalmopathy was active: Clinical Activity Score at least 3, NOSPECS at least 4. Diagnosing involved the use of clinical symptoms, serum thyroxine and TRAb, thyroid ultrasound and orbital computed tomography. The sample was blood. The TCR sequence derives from a woman aged 40 to 50 with Graves' ophthalmopathy. The chain recombines TRBV12-3 or TRBV12-4 with TRBJ1-6, with 9 bases aligning to TRBD1. CDR3 sequence reads: CASSSSGTGSSPLHF. CDR3 sequence (DNA): TGTGCCAGCAGTTCCTCCGGGACAGGGAGTTCACCCCTCCACTTT.